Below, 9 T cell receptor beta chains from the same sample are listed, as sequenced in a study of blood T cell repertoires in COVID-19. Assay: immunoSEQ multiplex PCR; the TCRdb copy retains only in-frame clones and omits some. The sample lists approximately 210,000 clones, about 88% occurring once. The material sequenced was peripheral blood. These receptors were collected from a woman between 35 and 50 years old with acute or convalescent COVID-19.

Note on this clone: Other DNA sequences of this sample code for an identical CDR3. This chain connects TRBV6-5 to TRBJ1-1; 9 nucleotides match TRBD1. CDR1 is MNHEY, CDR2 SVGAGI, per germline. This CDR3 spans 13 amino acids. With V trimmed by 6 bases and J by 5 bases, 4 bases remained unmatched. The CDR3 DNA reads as TGTGCCAGCAGACAGGGGGCTGGGACTGAAGCTTTCTTT. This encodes CASRQGAGTEAFF.

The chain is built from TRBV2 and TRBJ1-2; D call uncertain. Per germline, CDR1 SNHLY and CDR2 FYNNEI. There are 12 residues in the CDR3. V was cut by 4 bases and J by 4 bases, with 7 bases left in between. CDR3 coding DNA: TGTGCCAGCAGTGGGGCCTCCTATGGCTACACCTTC. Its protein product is CASSGASYGYTF.

The CDR3 protein is CASSQHGEPQHF. The CDR3 DNA reads as TGTGCCAGCAGCCAACACGGTGAGCCCCAGCATTTT. The rearrangement uses TRBV14 and TRBJ1-5; D not resolved. Trimming left V 2 bases short and J 8 bases short, with 7 bases between. This CDR3 has 12 residues. Germline CDR1 is SGHDN and CDR2 is FVKESK.

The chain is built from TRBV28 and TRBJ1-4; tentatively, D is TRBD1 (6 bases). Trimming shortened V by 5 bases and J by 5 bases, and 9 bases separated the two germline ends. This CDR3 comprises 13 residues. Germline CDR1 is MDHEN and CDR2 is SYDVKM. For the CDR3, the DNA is TGTGCCAGCAGTGCCGGGACAAATGAAAAACTGTTTTTT. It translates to CASSAGTNEKLFF.

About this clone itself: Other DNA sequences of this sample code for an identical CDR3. CDR3 DNA sequence: TGTGCCAGCAGTTGGGGGGGCTCTGGAAACACCATATATTTT. Protein product: CASSWGGSGNTIYF. The rearrangement joins TRBV7-2 to TRBJ1-3; a possible D gene is TRBD1 (5 bases). In germline, CDR1 is SGHTA, CDR2 FQGNSA. V was shortened by 6 bases and J by 0 bases, with 9 bases between the two germline ends. This CDR3 is built from 14 residues. The full variable domain, its missing parts supplied by reference TRBV7-2 and TRBJ1-3, is GAGVSQSPSNKVTEKGKDVELRCDPISGHTALYWYRQSLGQGLEFLIYFQGNSAPDKSGLPSDRFSAERTGGSVSTLTIQRTQQEDSAVYLCASSWGGSGNTIYFGEGSWLTVV.

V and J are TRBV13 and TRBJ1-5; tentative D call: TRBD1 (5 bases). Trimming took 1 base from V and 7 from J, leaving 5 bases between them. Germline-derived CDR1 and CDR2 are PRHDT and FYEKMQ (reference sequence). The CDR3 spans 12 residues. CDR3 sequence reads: CASSLEGQPQHF. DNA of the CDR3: TGTGCCAGCAGCTTAGAGGGGCAGCCCCAGCATTTT.

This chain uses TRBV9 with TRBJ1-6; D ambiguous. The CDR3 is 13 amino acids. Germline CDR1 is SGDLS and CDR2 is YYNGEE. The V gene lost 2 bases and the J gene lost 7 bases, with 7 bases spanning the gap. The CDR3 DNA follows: TGTGCCAGCAGCGTTGGTGGCAATTCACCCCTCCACTTT. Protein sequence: CASSVGGNSPLHF.

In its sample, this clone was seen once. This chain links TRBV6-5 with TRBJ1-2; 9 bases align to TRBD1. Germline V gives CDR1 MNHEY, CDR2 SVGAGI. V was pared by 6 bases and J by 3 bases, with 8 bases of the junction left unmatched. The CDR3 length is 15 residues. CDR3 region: CASRLDRGPHYGYTF. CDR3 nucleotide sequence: TGTGCCAGCAGGTTGGACAGGGGCCCCCACTATGGCTACACCTTC.

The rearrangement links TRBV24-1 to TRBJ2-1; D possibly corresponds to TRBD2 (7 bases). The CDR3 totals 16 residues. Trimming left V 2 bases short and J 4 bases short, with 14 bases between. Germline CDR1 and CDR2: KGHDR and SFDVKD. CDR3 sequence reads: CATSDSRGASYNEQFF. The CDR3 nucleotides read TGTGCCACCAGTGATTCACGGGGGGCTTCGTACAATGAGCAGTTCTTC.